The 32 T cell receptor beta chains below were found in one sample sequenced in a study of identical twins. TCRdb re-called the 5' RACE reads through MiXCR, storing one row per CDR3 protein. The table has 1.5 million to 2 million distinct CDR3 sequences, 25% to 35% seen once. The sequenced sample consisted of cord blood. These receptors all stem from a newborn girl in good health.

The chain joins TRBV5-1 to TRBJ2-7; 7 bases line up with TRBD1. The germline gives CDR1 SGHRS, CDR2 YFSETQ. The CDR3 is 15 amino acids. Trimming removed 1 base from V and 6 bases from J; junction bases left unmatched: 10. For the CDR3, the DNA is TGCGCCAGCAGCTTGAGTGTGACAGGGCAGGGCGAGCAGTACTTC. Translating gives CASSLSVTGQGEQYF. The full variable domain, in which reference TRBV5-1 and TRBJ2-7 provide the parts outside the CDR3, is KAGVTQTPRYLIKTRGQQVTLSCSPISGHRSVSWYQQTPGQGLQFLFEYFSETQRNKGNFPGRFSGRQFSNSRSEMNVSTLELGDSALYLCASSLSVTGQGEQYFGPGTRLTVT.

This clonotype showed up just a few times. The V call is TRBV21-1, the J call TRBJ2-3. TRBV21-1 represents a pseudogene. There are 16 residues in the CDR3. The CDR3 sequence is CASSKGADRRTDTQYF. CDR3 bases: TGTGCCAGCAGCAAAGGGGCAGACCGACGCACAGATACGCAGTATTTT.

Concerning this clonotype itself: At one of its ends the junction is not consistent with the germline gene, which may arise from a read error. CDR3: CSVAPHLRLRDYGCTF. The CDR3 DNA reads TGCAGCGTTGCCCCTCACCTCAGGCTCCGGGACTATGGCTGCACCTTC. The chain is built from TRBV29-1 and TRBJ1-2, with D perhaps matching TRBD1 (5 bases). This CDR3 is 16 amino acids long. Germline V gives CDR1 SQVTM, CDR2 ANQGSEA.

The sample holds a few counts of this clonotype. Its ends do not fully match the called genes, so a read error is possible. CDR3 nucleotides: TGCGCCAGCAGTGAGTCGGGGGCGCGCGGGCCTCAAGAGACCCGGTACTTC. Amino acids: CASSESGARGPQETRYF. This chain links TRBV10-2 with TRBJ2-5; tentatively, D is TRBD1 (6 bases). The CDR3 is made up of 17 amino acids. Per germline, CDR1 WSHSY and CDR2 SAAADI.

The chain has TRBV6-1 and TRBJ1-4, with D tentatively TRBD1 (5 bases). Trimming left V 0 bases short and J 10 bases short, with 9 bases between. The CDR3 length is 13 residues. The germline V gene encodes CDR1 MNHNS and CDR2 SASEGT. The CDR3 protein is CASSEAWGGKLFF. CDR3 bases: TGTGCCAGCAGTGAAGCGTGGGGGGGAAAACTGTTTTTT.

This chain links TRBV3-1 with TRBJ1-1; 8 nucleotides match TRBD1. Germline-derived CDR1 and CDR2 are LGHDT and YNNKEL (reference sequence). V shed 0 bases and J 5 bases; nucleotides not matched to a gene: 5. CDR3 length equals 15 residues. The CDR3 here is CASSQEGQGRTEAFF. DNA for the CDR3: TGTGCCAGCAGCCAAGAAGGACAGGGTAGAACTGAAGCTTTCTTT.

This clonotype was observed a handful of times. J is TRBJ2-3 and V is TRBV5-1; D might be TRBD2 (5 bases). The CDR3 spans 15 residues. Germline V lookup: CDR1 SGHRS, CDR2 YFSETQ. The V and J ends lost 8 bases and 0 bases respectively, with 16 bases between them. This CDR3 reads CASSRLSLSTDTQYF. As DNA, the CDR3 is TGCGCCAGTTCACGACTATCCCTCAGCACAGATACGCAGTATTTT.

The chain employs TRBV20-1 and TRBJ2-5; D may correspond to TRBD1 or TRBD2 (5 bases each). V was cut by 6 bases and J by 2 bases, with 19 bases left in between. The CDR3 is 15 amino acids. CDR1 is DFQATT and CDR2 is SNEGSKA in the germline V gene (reference sequence). CDR3 sequence (DNA): TGCAGTGCCCTCCGCCCCGGGGCCTCACAAGAGACCCAGTACTTC. Translation: CSALRPGASQETQYF.

As to this clonotype: One end of the junction varies from germline; a read error may be responsible. The rearrangement uses TRBV5-8 and TRBJ2-6; tentative D call: TRBD2 (6 bases). The germline V gene encodes CDR1 SGHTS and CDR2 YDEGEE. The CDR3 has 16 amino acids. CDR3 region: CASSSVAVSGANVLTF. The CDR3 coding sequence is TGTGCCAGCAGCTCGGTAGCGGTATCTGGAGCCAACGTCCTGACTTTC.

As for this clonotype: A junction end diverges from the germline sequence, so it may reflect a read error. This chain uses TRBV7-2 with TRBJ1-1; D is perhaps TRBD1 (5 bases). Germline loops: CDR1 SGHTA, CDR2 FQGNSA. The CDR3 sequence is 16 residues long. In nucleotides, the CDR3 is TGTGCCGGCAGCATAACCCGGACAAGGAGAAGCACTGAAGCTTTCTTT. It translates to CAGSITRTRRSTEAFF. The whole variable domain, filled in from reference TRBV7-2 and TRBJ1-1, reads GAGVSQSPSNKVTEKGKDVELRCDPISGHTALYWYRQSLGQGLEFLIYFQGNSAPDKSGLPSDRFSAERTGGSVSTLTIQRTQQEDSAVYLCAGSITRTRRSTEAFFGQGTRLTVV.

The rearrangement joins TRBV28 to TRBJ2-1; weak D call: TRBD1 (6 bases). With 0 bases removed from V and 8 bases from J, the gap between germline ends came to 11 bases. The V gene's germline CDR1 is MDHEN and CDR2 SYDVKM. CDR3 length: 14 residues. CDR3 in DNA: TGTGCCAGCAGTTTATGGGGGGCGCAGGATGAGCAGTTCTTC. This encodes CASSLWGAQDEQFF.

This clonotype was picked up a small number of times. The genes are TRBV5-1 and TRBJ2-1; 8 bases map to TRBD2. The CDR3 extends over 16 amino acids. From germline, CDR1 is SGHRS and CDR2 YFSETQ. J was trimmed by 1 base and V by 1 base; bases with no gene match: 4. CDR3 bases: TGCGCCAGCAGCTTGAGTAGCGGGGCTTCCTACAATGAGCAGTTCTTC. Its translation: CASSLSSGASYNEQFF. The whole variable domain, filled in from reference TRBV5-1 and TRBJ2-1, reads KAGVTQTPRYLIKTRGQQVTLSCSPISGHRSVSWYQQTPGQGLQFLFEYFSETQRNKGNFPGRFSGRQFSNSRSEMNVSTLELGDSALYLCASSLSSGASYNEQFFGPGTRLTVL.

The table lists this clonotype with a few counts. This CDR3 is CAAQGNTEAFF. The CDR3 DNA reads as TGTGCCGCTCAGGGTAACACTGAAGCTTTCTTT. The chain joins TRBV6-6 to TRBJ1-1; D may be TRBD1 (5 bases). V was pared by 11 bases and J by 2 bases, with 9 bases between. From germline, CDR1 is MNHNY and CDR2 SVGAGI (reference sequence). The CDR3 has 11 amino acids.

This clonotype has only a few counts. The rearrangement links TRBV10-3 to TRBJ2-3, with 15 positions matching TRBD2. CDR1 and CDR2 from the germline V gene are ENHRY and SYGVKD. The V gene end was trimmed by 6 bases and the J gene end by 3 bases; junction bases not matched to a gene: 7. The CDR3 loop spans 17 amino acids. CDR3 sequence reads: CAISPGTSGRMTDTQYF. CDR3 DNA sequence: TGTGCCATCAGCCCTGGGACTAGCGGGAGGATGACAGATACGCAGTATTTT.

The chain employs TRBV20-1 and TRBJ1-6, with 7 bases that match TRBD1. Germline CDR1 and CDR2: DFQATT and SNEGSKA (reference sequence). V trimming: 2 bases; J trimming: 10 bases; junction bases outside the gene matches: 5. CDR3 length: 13 amino acids. CDR3 residues: CSARQGGESPLHF. In nucleotides, the CDR3 is TGCAGTGCTAGACAGGGGGGAGAATCACCCCTCCACTTT.

A few counts support this clonotype. The chain recombines TRBV5-1 with TRBJ2-3, with 8 nucleotides matching TRBD2. The ends lost 1 base at V and 4 bases at J; junction bases unmatched: 8. The CDR3 covers 16 residues. Germline V lookup: CDR1 SGHRS, CDR2 YFSETQ. As DNA, the CDR3 is TGCGCCAGCAGCTTGCCGGGAGGGATGAGTGCAGATACGCAGTATTTT. This translates into CASSLPGGMSADTQYF.

This clonotype was seen a few times. V is TRBV5-1 and J is TRBJ2-7; TRBD1 or TRBD2 may be the D gene (5 bases each). This CDR3 region has 15 residues. Germline assignment: CDR1 SGHRS and CDR2 YFSETQ. V was shortened by 0 bases and J by 0 bases, with 10 bases between the two germline ends. CDR3 loop: CASSLGDGSSYEQYF. The CDR3 region has the DNA TGCGCCAGCAGCTTGGGGGACGGTAGCTCCTACGAGCAGTACTTC.

This clonotype was detected only a few times. The chain is built from TRBV28 and TRBJ2-3; 10 bases fit TRBD1. The CDR3 loop spans 16 amino acids. Trimming took 2 bases from V and 3 from J; bases not matched to a gene: 5. Looked up from germline, CDR1 is MDHEN and CDR2 is SYDVKM. In nucleotides, the CDR3 is TGTGCCAGCAGTTTACATTGGGGACAGGGGACAGATACGCAGTATTTT. Translating it yields CASSLHWGQGTDTQYF. Full variable domain (outside the CDR3, taken from reference TRBV28 and TRBJ2-3): DVKVTQSSRYLVKRTGEKVFLECVQDMDHENMFWYRQDPGLGLRLIYFSYDVKMKEKGDIPEGYSVSREKKERFSLILESASTNQTSMYLCASSLHWGQGTDTQYFGPGTRLTVL.

In this sample, this clonotype turned up many times. A read error may produce the germline difference seen at one junction end. V is TRBV5-1 and J is TRBJ2-3, with 8 bases identical to TRBD2. Germline V gives CDR1 SGHRS, CDR2 YFSETQ. CDR3 length: 13 residues. DNA for the CDR3: TGTGCCAGCAGCCTCGCTAGCGGGGATACGCAGTATTTT. It translates to CASSLASGDTQYF.

Ten or more counts support this clonotype. The rearrangement uses TRBV28 and TRBJ1-2; D unclear. This CDR3 is 14 amino acids long. V lost 4 bases and J lost 2, with 11 bases in between. In germline, CDR1 is MDHEN, CDR2 SYDVKM. The CDR3 reads CASSSPGRNYGYTF. In DNA, the CDR3 is TGTGCCAGCAGTTCGCCCGGGCGGAACTATGGCTACACCTTC.

This clonotype was counted a few times. This chain joins TRBV4-2 and TRBJ2-5; the D gene is possibly TRBD2 (6 bases). This CDR3 is 14 amino acids long. Germline V gene sequence: CDR1 LGHNA, CDR2 YNFKEQ. Deletions cut 3 bases from V and 7 bases from J, with 15 bases between. CDR3 residues: CASSHAGTPGTQYF. The CDR3 coding sequence is TGTGCCAGCAGCCACGCCGGGACTCCGGGGACCCAGTACTTC.

This rearrangement joins TRBV20-1 to TRBJ2-1; possibly TRBD2 for D (5 bases). The germline V gene has CDR1 DFQATT and CDR2 SNEGSKA (reference sequence). The V gene lost 3 bases and the J gene lost 10 bases, with 19 bases spanning the gap. The CDR3 spans 14 residues. In DNA, the CDR3 is TGCAGTGCTAGTATGGTTTGGCGCCCGGGGGAGCAGTTCTTC. It encodes CSASMVWRPGEQFF.

The genes are TRBV6-1 and TRBJ2-3; no definite D call. The germline gives CDR1 MNHNS, CDR2 SASEGT. The CDR3 covers 14 residues. Trimming pared 0 bases from V and 1 base from J, leaving 5 bases between. This chain's CDR3 is CASSEALGTDTQYF. As DNA, the CDR3 is TGTGCCAGCAGTGAAGCGCTGGGCACAGATACGCAGTATTTT.

This chain joins TRBV27 and TRBJ2-1, with 12 bases fitting TRBD1. CDR3 length: 15 residues. Germline CDR1 is MNHEY and CDR2 is SMNVEV (reference sequence). J gave up 8 bases and V 10 bases, and 12 bases lay outside the gene matches. The CDR3 sequence is CATKLWGTGGDEQFF. The DNA of the CDR3 is TGTGCCACCAAACTTTGGGGGACAGGGGGCGATGAGCAGTTCTTC.

This clonotype was recorded a few times. V usage is TRBV6-5 and J usage is TRBJ2-1; D is possibly TRBD2 (6 bases). Germline V gene sequence: CDR1 MNHEY, CDR2 SVGAGI. This CDR3 is built from 15 residues. V dropped 6 bases and J dropped 3 bases, with 15 bases sitting between them. In DNA, the CDR3 is TGTGCCAGCAGAGGCCAAAACGGGGGCTACAATGAGCAGTTCTTC. It is translated as CASRGQNGGYNEQFF.

The chain couples TRBV7-2 to TRBJ2-1; 12 nucleotides match TRBD2. CDR3 size: 15 residues. The V gene's germline CDR1 is SGHTA and CDR2 FQGNSA. V shed 1 base and J 13 bases; nucleotides not matched to a gene: 8. CDR3 protein: CASSLGLAGGPFQFF. Written as DNA, the CDR3 is TGTGCCAGCAGCTTAGGTCTAGCGGGGGGGCCATTTCAGTTCTTC.

V usage is TRBV7-9 and J usage is TRBJ2-3, with 7 bases matching TRBD2. Trimming cost V 1 base and J 3 bases; bases outside gene matches: 10. CDR1 is SEHNR, CDR2 FQNEAQ, per germline (reference sequence). The CDR3 runs to 17 residues. The CDR3 bases are TGTGCCAGCAGCTTAGTCGTCGGCGGGGGTAAGACAGATACGCAGTATTTT. It encodes CASSLVVGGGKTDTQYF.

The chain combines TRBV24-1 with TRBJ1-5, with unresolved D. Trimming took 2 bases from V and 2 from J, leaving 15 bases between them. This CDR3 is 17 amino acids long. Germline V CDR1 and CDR2: KGHDR, SFDVKD. CDR3 bases: TGTGCCACCAGTGATTCAGAGGGCTGGTATGGCAATCAGCCCCAGCATTTT. The encoded protein is CATSDSEGWYGNQPQHF.

The chain links TRBV20-1 to TRBJ2-5; 16 positions agree with TRBD2. Germline lookup yields CDR1 DFQATT and CDR2 SNEGSKA (reference sequence). The CDR3 has 14 amino acids. Trimming removed 5 bases from V and 11 bases from J; junction bases left unmatched: 8. CDR3 residues: CSALGLAGGNEQYF. DNA of the CDR3: TGCAGTGCTTTGGGACTAGCGGGAGGGAATGAGCAGTACTTC.

This clonotype was picked up a small number of times. The chain employs TRBV14 and TRBJ2-1, with TRBD2 matching 12 bases. Trimming at V came to 1 base and at J to 8 bases, leaving 6 bases not matched to a gene. This CDR3 spans 16 amino acids. Germline-derived CDR1 and CDR2 are SGHDN and FVKESK. The CDR3 reads CASSQARTSGVDEQFF. The CDR3 DNA sequence: TGTGCCAGCAGCCAAGCTCGGACTAGCGGGGTGGATGAGCAGTTCTTC.

The rearrangement joins TRBV12-3 or TRBV12-4 to TRBJ1-2, with 9 bases that match TRBD1. There are 14 residues in the CDR3. V lost 6 bases and J lost 7; bases outside the gene matches: 9. The DNA of the CDR3 is TGTGCCAGCAGCCAATTGACAGGGGGAGGTGGCTACACCTTC. Translating gives CASSQLTGGGGYTF.

The chain uses TRBV27 and TRBJ1-5; TRBD1 matches at 7 bases. CDR1 is MNHEY, CDR2 SMNVEV, per germline (reference sequence). This CDR3 spans 15 amino acids. V lost 6 bases, J lost 6 bases, and 11 bases stayed unmatched. The CDR3 nucleotides are TGTGCCAGCAGCGCTGACAGGGAAGCCGGTCAGCCCCAGCATTTT. This translates into CASSADREAGQPQHF.